A single sample gave rise to the 3 T cell receptor beta chains below, sequenced in a study of T cells in Graves' hyperthyroidism and ophthalmopathy. Amplification of TCR beta CDR3 regions was performed using RNA transcripts as template. An initial round of RT-PCR targeting the TCR CDR3 relied on the HTBI primer set. TCRdb fed the multiplex PCR reads into MiXCR, producing one record per CDR3 protein. This table holds around 350,000 distinct CDR3 sequences, 19% found once. The material sequenced was blood. Receptors originate from a woman aged 18-35 years with Graves' hyperthyroidism.

This clonotype was seen only a few times. The chain joins TRBV29-1 to TRBJ2-7, with TRBD1 identical over 9 bases. V was clipped by 6 bases and J by 1 base; unmatched bases: 4. Germline CDR1 reads SQVTM; CDR2 reads ANQGSEA. The CDR3 covers 13 residues. CDR3 DNA sequence: TGCAGCGTCCGGGACAGGGAATCCTACGAGCAGTACTTC. Protein: CSVRDRESYEQYF.

This clonotype was found many times. The genes are TRBV2 and TRBJ2-5; D is undetermined. Germline CDR1 and CDR2: SNHLY and FYNNEI. The CDR3 spans 13 residues. V was clipped by 7 bases and J by 5 bases, with 14 bases between them. The CDR3 bases are TGTGCCAGCAACGGTCCTAGTCGGGAGACCCAGTACTTC. Its translation is CASNGPSRETQYF.

The chain has TRBV15 and TRBJ1-3, with TRBD1 as a possible D gene (5 bases). Per the germline V gene, CDR1 is LNHNV and CDR2 is YYDKDF (reference sequence). V lost 7 bases and J 2 bases, leaving 15 bases between the germline ends. The CDR3 has 15 amino acids. This CDR3 is CATKPDRSAGNTIYF. In nucleotides, the CDR3 is TGTGCCACCAAACCAGACAGAAGCGCTGGAAACACCATATATTTT.